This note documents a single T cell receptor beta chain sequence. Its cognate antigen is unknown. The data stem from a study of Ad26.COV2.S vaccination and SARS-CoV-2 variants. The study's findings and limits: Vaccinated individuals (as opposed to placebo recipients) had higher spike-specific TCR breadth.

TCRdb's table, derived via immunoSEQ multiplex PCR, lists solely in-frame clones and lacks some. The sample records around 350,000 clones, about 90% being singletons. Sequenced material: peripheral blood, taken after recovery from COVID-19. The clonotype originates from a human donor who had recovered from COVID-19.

CDR3: CASGRTGSYGYTF. CDR3 nucleotide sequence: TGTGCTAGTGGTAGGACAGGGTCCTATGGCTACACCTTC. This sequence joins TRBV12-5 and TRBJ1-2; 8 nucleotides line up with TRBD1. CDR1 and CDR2 from the germline V gene are LGHNT and FRNRAP. Trimming at V came to 5 bases and at J to 4 bases, leaving 3 bases not matched to a gene. The length of the CDR3 is 13 residues.